This T cell receptor beta chain was observed in a study of T-cell memory formation after mild COVID-19. General study results and limits: Mainly CM and EM harbored the contracting CD4+ clones; mainly EMRA harbored the CD8+ ones.

Each CDR3 protein gets one entry after TCRdb re-called the 5' RACE reads with MiXCR. Here the sample spans fewer than 500,000 distinct CDR3 sequences, roughly 23% being singletons. With regard to this clonotype: Its antigen remains unknown.

This CDR3 contains 14 residues. In germline, CDR1 is SGHVS, CDR2 FNYEAQ. Losses at the gene ends were 5 bases for V and 4 bases for J; bases not matched to a gene: 4. The source of this sequence is an adult woman who had mild COVID-19 (a few samples of this study predate the infection). Cell type and time point are not known. The V gene is TRBV7-6, the J gene TRBJ2-4, with 8 bases matching TRBD1. Sequenced input: PBMCs or a T cell subset sorted from them (not recorded which). The CDR3 coding sequence is TGTGCCAGCAGCCCCGGACAGGGAAAAAACATTCAGTACTTC. Protein product: CASSPGQGKNIQYF. The full variable domain, with the rest looked up from reference TRBV7-6 and TRBJ2-4, is GAGVSQSPRYKVTKRGQDVALRCDPISGHVSLYWYRQALGQGPEFLTYFNYEAQQDKSGLPNDRFSAERPEGSISTLTIQRTEQRDSAMYRCASSPGQGKNIQYFGAGTRLSVL.